A single sample gave rise to the 10 T cell receptor beta chains below, sequenced in a study of chronic HIV infection and antiretroviral therapy (dated by TCRdb to the mid-2010s). The library was made by 5' RACE. Data came from an Illumina MiSeq. TCRdb redid the processing of the public reads, applying fastp at Q25 and MiXCR, and retained in-frame beta chains. Rows are combined by CDR3 protein, so each entry shows the most common genes and DNA. This sample holds about 38,000 distinct CDR3 sequences; about 8.1% were observed only once. The ten largest clones capture approximately 2.6% of the sample. The sequencing input was peripheral blood. These receptors were taken from an adult who had HIV and had not received antiretroviral therapy, or was an uninfected healthy control (not recorded which).

This chain joins TRBV6-5 and TRBJ1-2; D remains ambiguous. V was shortened by 4 bases and J by 1 base, with 7 bases between the two germline ends. The CDR3 extends over 13 amino acids. Looked up from germline, CDR1 is MNHEY and CDR2 is SVGAGI. CDR3 residues: CASSSRDNYGYTF. The CDR3 nucleotides read TGTGCCAGCAGTTCTAGAGATAACTATGGCTACACCTTC.

This clonotype was recorded at least ten times. The chain uses TRBV7-9 and TRBJ2-3; the D call may be TRBD1 or TRBD2 (5 bases each). The CDR3 is 18 amino acids. Germline CDR1 reads SEHNR; CDR2 reads FQNEAQ (reference sequence). V was trimmed by 2 bases and J by 3 bases, leaving 21 bases between them. CDR3 amino acids: CASSLPVRGPPSTDTQYF. The CDR3 nucleotides read TGTGCCAGCAGCTTACCGGTTCGGGGACCACCTTCGACAGATACGCAGTATTTT.

The CDR3 region has the DNA TGTGCCAGCAGTTCCCGGGGGAACAATCAGCCCCAGCATTTT. It is translated as CASSSRGNNQPQHF. This sequence joins TRBV28 and TRBJ1-5, with a weak D call TRBD1 (5 bases). Germline V gene lookup returns CDR1 MDHEN and CDR2 SYDVKM. The CDR3 totals 14 residues. The germline V and J ends were trimmed by 4 bases and 3 bases, with 10 bases remaining between them.

Comment on this clonotype: One junction end disagrees with the germline gene, perhaps due to a read error. The chain links TRBV9 to TRBJ2-6; possibly TRBD2 for D (6 bases). This CDR3 contains 15 residues. Germline V gene lookup returns CDR1 SGDLS and CDR2 YYNGEE. Here the CDR3 reads CDSSVGGSGANVLTF. In DNA form, the CDR3 reads TGTGACAGCAGCGTGGGGGGCTCTGGGGCCAACGTCCTGACTTTC.

This clonotype was observed a few times. The chain uses TRBV6-5 and TRBJ2-1; TRBD2 aligns across 15 bases. Germline CDR1 is MNHEY and CDR2 is SVGAGI. The CDR3 sequence is 16 residues long. The V segment lost 3 bases and the J segment 6 bases; nucleotides outside the gene matches: 3. The CDR3 sequence: CASSYGGLAGGNEQFF. In DNA, the CDR3 is TGTGCCAGCAGTTATGGGGGACTAGCGGGAGGCAATGAGCAGTTCTTC.

This clonotype has at least ten counts. The chain links TRBV29-1 to TRBJ2-1, with 7 positions matching TRBD2. The CDR3 has 16 residues. V lost 3 bases, J lost 2 bases, and 10 bases stayed unmatched. CDR1 is SQVTM, CDR2 ANQGSEA, per germline. CDR3 nucleotide sequence: TGCAGCGTTGAGCCCTTTGAGCGGGATGCCTACAATGAGCAGTTCTTC. Its translation is CSVEPFERDAYNEQFF.

This rearrangement joins TRBV6-1 to TRBJ2-7, with D unresolved. The germline V gene encodes CDR1 MNHNS and CDR2 SASEGT. The CDR3 runs to 12 residues. V was cut by 1 base and J by 4 bases, with 5 bases left in between. DNA for the CDR3: TGTGCCAGCAGTGAAGACCGATACGAGCAGTACTTC. Translated, it gives CASSEDRYEQYF.

There are many counts of this clonotype. The V gene is TRBV7-9, the J gene TRBJ2-5; D uncertain. Germline V gene data show CDR1 as SEHNR and CDR2 as FQNEAQ (reference sequence). V was pared by 3 bases and J by 1 base, with 6 bases between. The CDR3 runs to 13 residues. CDR3 nucleotide sequence: TGTGCCAGCAGCTTGTTTAGCCAAGAGACCCAGTACTTC. Translation: CASSLFSQETQYF.

This clonotype was seen many times. The CDR3 DNA reads TGCGCCAGCAGCCAAGCTAGCGGAGGGTTAGCCAAAAACATTCAGTACTTC. Protein: CASSQASGGLAKNIQYF. V usage is TRBV4-3 and J usage is TRBJ2-4; TRBD2 agrees at 7 bases. CDR1 and CDR2 from the germline V gene are LGHNA and YSLEER. Trimming took 1 base from V and 0 from J; bases not matched to a gene: 6. There are 17 residues in the CDR3.

This clonotype was picked up a small number of times. The junction differs from germline at one of its ends, possibly a read error. This chain connects TRBV7-2 to TRBJ2-7; D is perhaps TRBD2 (5 bases). The CDR3 spans 12 residues. CDR1 and CDR2 (germline): SGHTA, FQGNSA. For the CDR3, the DNA is TGTGCCAGCAGCCCGGGAAGCTACGAGCGGTACTTC. This translates into CASSPGSYERYF.